This T cell receptor (beta chain) is from a study of T cells expressing NK-cell markers. Turning to the study itself: Of eight sequenced donors, seven were HCMV-seropositive and one HCMV-seronegative.

TCRdb re-called the 5' RACE reads; every CDR3 protein appears as one record, without DNA. The sample has about 260,000 distinct CDR3 sequences; the top ten hold 4% to 4.5%. CDR3 size: 14 residues. What was sequenced was blood T cells: a sorted CD56 or NKG2C T cell subset, CD4+ or CD8+ T cells, or bulk PBMC T cells (not recorded which). V gene TRBV12-3 or TRBV12-4 combines with J gene TRBJ1-1; TCRdb selects TRBD1, and the lack of DNA leaves this call unchecked. The TCR was taken from a woman aged 18-69 years in good health. The CDR3 sequence is CASTPDRGWTEAFF.